The TCR beta chain under discussion was sequenced for a study of T cells expressing NK-cell markers. Germline lookup yields CDR1 MNHNS and CDR2 SASEGT. This CDR3 contains 14 residues. To note about this clonotype: As yet, its antigen is unknown.

UMIs accompanied the 5'RACE template switching by which TCR beta cDNA was made. TCRdb reprocessed the 5' RACE reads, with one entry per CDR3 protein and no DNA. This listing includes 350,000 to 450,000 distinct CDR3 sequences. Overall study findings and caveats: Dominant NKG2C+ clonotypes accounted for roughly 1.0-7.0% of CD8+ T cells in six or seven donors.

Source material: blood T cells: a sorted CD56 or NKG2C T cell subset, CD4+ or CD8+ T cells, or bulk PBMC T cells (not recorded which). The chain employs TRBV6-1 and TRBJ2-1; TCRdb names TRBD2, which stays unverified in the absence of DNA. The TCR sequence derives from a man aged 18 to 69 in good health. The CDR3 reads CASSPRQGWNEQFF.